These T cell receptor beta chains were read from a single sample in a study of beta chain features in type 1 diabetes. Sequencing used immunoSEQ multiplex PCR; TCRdb keeps in-frame clones, though not all of them. This sample has under 450,000 clones, with around 14% found just once. Sequencing was performed on naive CD4+ T cells from blood. These TCRs come from a man aged 25-45 years in good health. CDR3s include the opening cysteine and the closing phenylalanine or tryptophan. A D gene is named only where the DNA matches it firmly. Rows may omit the clone size; those that give it use once, few, many or a size class.

v_gene: TRBV30; j_gene: TRBJ1-3; abundance: NA; d_gene: NA; CDR3nt: TGTGCCTGGAGGCGGGCCGTCTCTGGAAACACCATATATTTT; CDR3aa: CAWRRAVSGNTIYF
v_gene: TRBV5-4; j_gene: TRBJ2-5; abundance: few; d_gene: NA; CDR3nt: TGTGCCAGCAGCTTGGTAGCAGGGGTCATGGAGACCCAGTACTTC; CDR3aa: CASSLVAGVMETQYF
v_gene: TRBV6-1; j_gene: TRBJ1-5; abundance: few; d_gene: NA; CDR3nt: TGTGCCAGCACCGCTGTAGGTGAGCCCCAGCATTTT; CDR3aa: CASTAVGEPQHF
v_gene: TRBV28; j_gene: TRBJ1-2; abundance: few; d_gene: NA; CDR3nt: TGTGCCAGCAGACACCCATTAGGGCAGAACTATGGCTACACCTTC; CDR3aa: CASRHPLGQNYGYTF
v_gene: TRBV5-1; j_gene: TRBJ2-5; abundance: NA; d_gene: NA; CDR3nt: TGCGCCAGCAGCCTAGACAGGCTCAGGGAGACCCAGTACTTC; CDR3aa: CASSLDRLRETQYF
v_gene: TRBV7-2; j_gene: TRBJ2-1; abundance: few; d_gene: NA; CDR3nt: TGTGCCAGCAGCCTCTATAGTAAGGTGGACAATGAGCAGTTCTTC; CDR3aa: CASSLYSKVDNEQFF
v_gene: TRBV7-9; j_gene: TRBJ1-1; abundance: NA; d_gene: NA; CDR3nt: TGTGCCAGCAGCTCTCAACAAAGGGTTGAAGCTTTCTTT; CDR3aa: CASSSQQRVEAFF
v_gene: TRBV2; j_gene: TRBJ1-3; abundance: few; d_gene: NA; CDR3nt: TGTGCCAGCAGTCCTTCTGGAAACACCATATATTTT; CDR3aa: CASSPSGNTIYF
v_gene: TRBV7-2; j_gene: TRBJ2-4; abundance: NA; d_gene: NA; CDR3nt: TGTGCCAGCAGCCGTCACCTCGAAGGCCGCCAAAACATTCAGTACTTC; CDR3aa: CASSRHLEGRQNIQYF
v_gene: TRBV9; j_gene: TRBJ2-1; abundance: few; d_gene: NA; CDR3nt: TGTGCCAGCAGCCCCCCAAGGGGGGCAGATCAGTTCTTC; CDR3aa: CASSPPRGADQFF
v_gene: TRBV4-3; j_gene: TRBJ2-3; abundance: NA; d_gene: NA; CDR3nt: TGCGCCAGCAGCCAAGATGGGACTCCCACAGATACGCAGTATTTT; CDR3aa: CASSQDGTPTDTQYF
v_gene: TRBV7-2; j_gene: TRBJ2-4; abundance: NA; d_gene: TRBD2; CDR3nt: TGTGCCAGCAGACTAGCGGGAGCTGACATTCAGTACTTC; CDR3aa: CASRLAGADIQYF
v_gene: TRBV11-2; j_gene: TRBJ2-2; abundance: NA; d_gene: NA; CDR3nt: TGTGCCAGCAGCCGGGACTCAAACACCGGGGAGCTGTTTTTT; CDR3aa: CASSRDSNTGELFF
v_gene: TRBV4-1; j_gene: TRBJ1-1; abundance: NA; d_gene: TRBD1; CDR3nt: TGCGCCAGCAGCCTGATCGGGACAGCGAACACTGAAGCTTTCTTT; CDR3aa: CASSLIGTANTEAFF
v_gene: TRBV5-1; j_gene: TRBJ2-6; abundance: few; d_gene: NA; CDR3nt: TGCGCCAGCAGCTCAGGAGACAGTTCAACTGGGGCCAACGTCCTGACTTTC; CDR3aa: CASSSGDSSTGANVLTF
v_gene: TRBV6-5; j_gene: TRBJ2-3; abundance: NA; d_gene: NA; CDR3nt: TGTGCCAGCAGTTATTTTGGGTCCTCCCCCACAGATACGCAGTATTTT; CDR3aa: CASSYFGSSPTDTQYF
v_gene: TRBV21-1; j_gene: TRBJ1-1; abundance: NA; d_gene: NA; CDR3nt: TGTGCCAGCCGGGGACGGATGAACACTGAAGCTTTCTTT; CDR3aa: CASRGRMNTEAFF
v_gene: TRBV12-5; j_gene: TRBJ2-5; abundance: NA; d_gene: NA; CDR3nt: TGTGCTAGTGGTTCTGCTAGTCCGGGGATAGAGACCCAGTACTTC; CDR3aa: CASGSASPGIETQYF
v_gene: TRBV7-2; j_gene: TRBJ2-7; abundance: few; d_gene: NA; CDR3nt: TGTGCCAGCAGCTCCCGAGGGGGGGCCTACGAGCAGTACTTC; CDR3aa: CASSSRGGAYEQYF
v_gene: TRBV7-2; j_gene: TRBJ2-5; abundance: NA; d_gene: NA; CDR3nt: TGTGCCAGCAGACATGGGGGCACGGGGGAGACCCAGTACTTC; CDR3aa: CASRHGGTGETQYF
v_gene: TRBV13; j_gene: TRBJ2-3; abundance: NA; d_gene: TRBD2; CDR3nt: TGTGCCAGCAGCTCCACAGGGCTAGCGGGACAACATACGCAGTATTTT; CDR3aa: CASSSTGLAGQHTQYF
v_gene: TRBV30; j_gene: TRBJ1-3; abundance: NA; d_gene: NA; CDR3nt: TGTGCCTGGAGTCGGTGGCAACCGGGAAACACCATATATTTT; CDR3aa: CAWSRWQPGNTIYF
v_gene: TRBV19; j_gene: TRBJ2-1; abundance: few; d_gene: TRBD2; CDR3nt: TGTGCCAGTACTGGACTAGCGGGAGTGAATGAGCAGTTCTTC; CDR3aa: CASTGLAGVNEQFF
v_gene: TRBV20-1; j_gene: TRBJ1-5; abundance: NA; d_gene: NA; CDR3nt: TGCAGTGCCCTGCGGCTGGAAAGACTCCATTTT; CDR3aa: CSALRLERLHF
v_gene: TRBV7-2; j_gene: TRBJ2-3; abundance: many; d_gene: NA; CDR3nt: TGTGCCAGCAGCTCAAGGACAGCTAGCACAGATACGCAGTATTTT; CDR3aa: CASSSRTASTDTQYF
v_gene: TRBV4-1; j_gene: TRBJ2-1; abundance: NA; d_gene: NA; CDR3nt: TGCGCCAGCAGCCAACTCGGACTAAGAGGCAATGAGCAGTTCTTC; CDR3aa: CASSQLGLRGNEQFF
v_gene: TRBV5-1; j_gene: TRBJ2-7; abundance: few; d_gene: TRBD1; CDR3nt: TGCGCCAGCAGCATAACAGGGGGCGGAATCTCCTACGAGCAGTACTTC; CDR3aa: CASSITGGGISYEQYF
v_gene: TRBV5-1; j_gene: TRBJ1-1; abundance: NA; d_gene: NA; CDR3nt: TGCGCCAGCAGCTTGACATCTTTGAACACTGAAGCTTTCTTT; CDR3aa: CASSLTSLNTEAFF
v_gene: TRBV7-9; j_gene: TRBJ2-2; abundance: few; d_gene: NA; CDR3nt: TGTGCCAGCAGCTTACGTCGGGGTTCCGGGGAGCTGTTTTTT; CDR3aa: CASSLRRGSGELFF
v_gene: TRBV30; j_gene: TRBJ1-4; abundance: NA; d_gene: NA; CDR3nt: TGTGCCTGGAGTACCACCCTTAGCAGCCATGAAAAACTGTTTTTT; CDR3aa: CAWSTTLSSHEKLFF
v_gene: TRBV7-2; j_gene: TRBJ2-5; abundance: NA; d_gene: TRBD2; CDR3nt: TGTGCCAGCAGCTTAGTGGGCGGGAGGCTGGAGACCCAGTACTTC; CDR3aa: CASSLVGGRLETQYF
v_gene: TRBV18; j_gene: TRBJ2-3; abundance: NA; d_gene: TRBD1; CDR3nt: TGTGCCAGCTCACCAAAGGGACAGGGTCCCACAGATACGCAGTATTTT; CDR3aa: CASSPKGQGPTDTQYF
v_gene: TRBV9; j_gene: TRBJ2-5; abundance: NA; d_gene: NA; CDR3nt: TGTGCCAGCAGCGCAGGGTCGGTGGAGACCCAGTACTTC; CDR3aa: CASSAGSVETQYF
v_gene: TRBV30; j_gene: TRBJ2-6; abundance: few; d_gene: NA; CDR3nt: TGTGCCTGGAGAAGTTACTCTGGGGCCAACGTCCTGACTTTC; CDR3aa: CAWRSYSGANVLTF
v_gene: TRBV6-5; j_gene: TRBJ2-1; abundance: few; d_gene: TRBD2; CDR3nt: TGTGCCAGCAGTACTAGCGGGAGTTACAATGAGCAGTTCTTC; CDR3aa: CASSTSGSYNEQFF
v_gene: TRBV25-1; j_gene: TRBJ2-1; abundance: NA; d_gene: NA; CDR3nt: TGTGCCAGCACTGTGGGGGCTTTGGGTGAGCAGTTCTTC; CDR3aa: CASTVGALGEQFF
v_gene: TRBV30; j_gene: TRBJ1-1; abundance: few; d_gene: NA; CDR3nt: TGTGCCTGGAGTGTTGCGCAGAACACTGAAGCTTTCTTT; CDR3aa: CAWSVAQNTEAFF
v_gene: TRBV9; j_gene: TRBJ1-3; abundance: NA; d_gene: NA; CDR3nt: TGTGCCAGCAGCGTAGGAAGACCAAACACCATATATTTT; CDR3aa: CASSVGRPNTIYF
v_gene: TRBV5-1; j_gene: TRBJ2-3; abundance: NA; d_gene: TRBD2; CDR3nt: TGCGCCAGCAGCCGACTAGCGGGGACGAGCACAGATACGCAGTATTTT; CDR3aa: CASSRLAGTSTDTQYF
v_gene: TRBV29-1; j_gene: TRBJ2-5; abundance: few; d_gene: NA; CDR3nt: TGCAGCGTTGTGAGGGTCCAGGAGACCCAGTACTTC; CDR3aa: CSVVRVQETQYF
v_gene: TRBV15; j_gene: TRBJ2-5; abundance: NA; d_gene: NA; CDR3nt: TGTGCCACCAGCAGGGGACCAGAAGAGACCCAGTACTTC; CDR3aa: CATSRGPEETQYF
v_gene: TRBV18; j_gene: TRBJ2-7; abundance: few; d_gene: NA; CDR3nt: TGTGCCAGCTCACCTTTAAGGACCCACTCAACCCACGAGCAGTACTTC; CDR3aa: CASSPLRTHSTHEQYF
v_gene: TRBV30; j_gene: TRBJ2-1; abundance: NA; d_gene: TRBD2; CDR3nt: TGTGCCTGGAGTGTCTCGGAGATACTAGCGGGAGGGAAGTCCTACAATGAGCAGTTCTTC; CDR3aa: CAWSVSEILAGGKSYNEQFF
v_gene: TRBV5-1; j_gene: TRBJ2-2; abundance: few; d_gene: NA; CDR3nt: TGCGCCAGCAAATTTAAGGAGACCGGGGAGCTGTTTTTT; CDR3aa: CASKFKETGELFF
v_gene: TRBV18; j_gene: TRBJ2-6; abundance: NA; d_gene: NA; CDR3nt: TGTGCCAGCTCAATGCAGGGAGTTGGGGCCAACGTCCTGACTTTC; CDR3aa: CASSMQGVGANVLTF
v_gene: TRBV5-4; j_gene: TRBJ2-1; abundance: few; d_gene: NA; CDR3nt: TGTGCCAGCAGCTTGGAAATTGCGCAAAGGGAGAACAATGAGCAGTTCTTC; CDR3aa: CASSLEIAQRENNEQFF
v_gene: TRBV25-1; j_gene: TRBJ1-2; abundance: NA; d_gene: NA; CDR3nt: TGTGCCAGCAGTGAATCCCCAGCTCTTGGCTACACCTTC; CDR3aa: CASSESPALGYTF
v_gene: TRBV12-5; j_gene: TRBJ1-1; abundance: few; d_gene: NA; CDR3nt: TGTGCTAGTGGTTTGTTATTGAACACTGAAGCTTTCTTT; CDR3aa: CASGLLLNTEAFF
v_gene: TRBV7-9; j_gene: TRBJ2-5; abundance: few; d_gene: NA; CDR3nt: TGTGCCAGCAGCTCCGGGGCGGCCCTTATGTTGGAGACCCAGTACTTC; CDR3aa: CASSSGAALMLETQYF
v_gene: TRBV5-4; j_gene: TRBJ1-1; abundance: NA; d_gene: NA; CDR3nt: TGTGCCAGCAGCTTCTTGGCCCAGGGCACTGAAGCTTTCTTT; CDR3aa: CASSFLAQGTEAFF
v_gene: TRBV9; j_gene: TRBJ2-1; abundance: few; d_gene: NA; CDR3nt: TGTGCCAGCACCTCAGGGTTAACCTACAATGAGCAGTTCTTC; CDR3aa: CASTSGLTYNEQFF
v_gene: TRBV6-6; j_gene: TRBJ2-1; abundance: NA; d_gene: NA; CDR3nt: TGTGCCAGCAGTCCCGTCCAGGGGGAGCAGTTCTTC; CDR3aa: CASSPVQGEQFF
v_gene: TRBV7-9; j_gene: TRBJ1-1; abundance: few; d_gene: NA; CDR3nt: TGTGCCAGCACAGGCTCCCTTGAAGCTTTCTTT; CDR3aa: CASTGSLEAFF
v_gene: TRBV30; j_gene: TRBJ2-3; abundance: NA; d_gene: TRBD2; CDR3nt: TGTGCCTGGAGTCTTGGACTAGCGGGAACTACAGATACGCAGTATTTT; CDR3aa: CAWSLGLAGTTDTQYF